Below are 13 T cell receptor beta chains sequenced from a single sample in a study of blood T cell repertoires in COVID-19. Clones were sequenced by immunoSEQ multiplex PCR, and TCRdb holds only the in-frame ones, with some missing. Counted here are fewer than 250,000 clones, 84% occurring once; the ten biggest clones make up roughly 3.2%. Sequencing used PBMCs or T cells enriched from blood (not recorded which). These receptors all stem from a woman aged 25 to 39 who had recovered from COVID-19.

The V call is TRBV6-6, the J call TRBJ2-7, with D perhaps TRBD2 (6 bases). CDR3 size: 14 residues. Trimming left V 6 bases short and J 5 bases short, with 17 bases between. The V gene's germline CDR1 is MNHNY and CDR2 SVGAGI (reference sequence). The CDR3 region has the DNA TGTGCCAGCAGCCCCCTGGGCGGGGAACACGAGCAGTACGTC. Protein sequence: CASSPLGGEHEQYV.

The genes are TRBV6-5 and TRBJ2-7; D possibly corresponds to TRBD1 (6 bases). The CDR3 is 13 residues long. The germline CDR1 and CDR2 sequences are MNHEY and SVGAGI. Trimming took 5 bases from V and 5 from J, leaving 13 bases between them. The DNA of the CDR3 is TGTGCCAGCAGTAGCAGGGGTTCCAACGAGCAGTACGTC. Amino acids: CASSSRGSNEQYV.

The chain joins TRBV7-9 to TRBJ1-2; 8 nucleotides match TRBD1. The CDR3 is made up of 17 amino acids. With V trimmed by 3 bases and J by 0 bases, 9 bases remained unmatched. Germline V gives CDR1 SEHNR, CDR2 FQNEAQ (reference sequence). In nucleotides, the CDR3 is TGTGCCAGCAGCTTTTTGCGGACAGGGCTCACTAACTATGGCTACACCTTC. Translated, it gives CASSFLRTGLTNYGYTF.

This clone showed up just once. The V and J genes are TRBV28 and TRBJ1-2, with no clear D. Trimming removed 7 bases at V and 4 bases at J, with 16 bases between. Per germline, CDR1 MDHEN and CDR2 SYDVKM. This CDR3 is built from 14 residues. This chain's CDR3 is CASNPLLAGYGYTF. The CDR3 DNA is TGTGCCAGCAACCCATTATTAGCGGGCTATGGCTACACCTTC.

The chain links TRBV7-2 to TRBJ2-3; 8 bases align to TRBD2. V dropped 3 bases and J dropped 6; count of bases not matched to a gene: 11. CDR3 length: 16 amino acids. CDR1 is SGHTA, CDR2 FQGNSA, per germline. The CDR3 loop is CASSFWRGEVGDTQYF. In DNA, the CDR3 is TGTGCCAGCAGCTTTTGGCGGGGGGAGGTGGGGGATACGCAGTATTTT. Full variable domain (outside the CDR3, taken from reference TRBV7-2 and TRBJ2-3): GAGVSQSPSNKVTEKGKDVELRCDPISGHTALYWYRQSLGQGLEFLIYFQGNSAPDKSGLPSDRFSAERTGGSVSTLTIQRTQQEDSAVYLCASSFWRGEVGDTQYFGPGTRLTVL.

The chain links TRBV7-9 to TRBJ1-5; a weak D match, TRBD1 (5 bases). The CDR3 is 12 residues long. The germline V and J ends were trimmed by 2 bases and 12 bases, with 11 bases remaining between them. The germline CDR1 and CDR2 sequences are SEHNR and FQNEAQ (reference sequence). CDR3 sequence: CASSLIRGNQHF. The CDR3 DNA reads TGTGCCAGCAGCTTAATTCGGGGGAACCAGCATTTT.

The chain combines TRBV9 with TRBJ2-5; D perhaps matches TRBD2 (5 bases). This CDR3 contains 15 residues. CDR1 is SGDLS, CDR2 YYNGEE, per germline. The V end lost 4 bases, the J end lost 4 bases, and 17 bases lay between the germline ends. The CDR3 DNA reads TGTGCCAGCAGCCCGCTAGCAGGTAGTGTAGAGACCCAGTACTTC. The encoded protein is CASSPLAGSVETQYF.

The rearrangement joins TRBV5-1 to TRBJ2-3; 9 bases map to TRBD1. The CDR3 has 16 amino acids. CDR1 and CDR2 from the germline V gene are SGHRS and YFSETQ. V was pared by 0 bases and J by 1 base, with 3 bases of the junction left unmatched. The CDR3 nucleotides are TGCGCCAGCAGCTTGGATCGGGACAGGGGCACAGATACGCAGTATTTT. Amino acids: CASSLDRDRGTDTQYF.

The rearrangement joins TRBV14 to TRBJ2-7; D gene unclear. CDR3 length: 14 amino acids. The V end lost 1 base, the J end lost 3 bases, and 10 bases lay between the germline ends. Germline-derived CDR1 and CDR2 are SGHDN and FVKESK. CDR3 sequence reads: CASSQVESVYEQYF. CDR3 in DNA: TGTGCCAGCAGCCAAGTAGAAAGCGTCTACGAGCAGTACTTC.

This clone was counted a few times. V is TRBV5-1 and J is TRBJ2-5, with 9 bases matching TRBD1. Per germline, CDR1 SGHRS and CDR2 YFSETQ. CDR3 length equals 15 residues. Trimming cost V 0 bases and J 1 base; bases outside gene matches: 1. The CDR3 DNA reads TGCGCCAGCAGCTTGGGGGACAGGGTCCAAGAGACCCAGTACTTC. Translated: CASSLGDRVQETQYF.

This sequence joins TRBV3-1 (or the pseudogene TRBV3-2) and TRBJ1-4; D is perhaps TRBD1 (6 bases). Germline V gives CDR1 LGHDT, CDR2 YNNKEL (reference sequence). V shed 4 bases and J shed 7 bases, with 13 bases lying between them. This CDR3 is 14 amino acids long. CDR3: CASSRRQEGEKLFF. CDR3 in DNA: TGTGCCAGCAGCCGTCGACAGGAAGGTGAAAAACTGTTTTTT.

This chain joins TRBV28 and TRBJ1-1, with unresolved D. From germline, CDR1 is MDHEN and CDR2 SYDVKM. There are 12 residues in the CDR3. V was clipped by 2 bases and J by 7 bases, with 8 bases between them. CDR3 DNA: TGTGCCAGCAGTTTACAAGAGGGTGAAGCTTTCTTT. This codes for CASSLQEGEAFF.

The chain combines TRBV5-1 with TRBJ1-2, with D uncertain. CDR1 is SGHRS, CDR2 YFSETQ, per germline. V lost 4 bases and J lost 6, with 13 bases in between. The CDR3 has 13 residues. Written as DNA, the CDR3 is TGCGCCAGCAGCACTACTCTCGGGGATGGCTACACCTTC. It yields the protein CASSTTLGDGYTF. Variable domain in full (rest from reference TRBV5-1 and TRBJ1-2): KAGVTQTPRYLIKTRGQQVTLSCSPISGHRSVSWYQQTPGQGLQFLFEYFSETQRNKGNFPGRFSGRQFSNSRSEMNVSTLELGDSALYLCASSTTLGDGYTFGSGTRLTVV.